Listed below are T cell receptor beta chains from one sample, sequenced in a study of beta chain features in type 1 diabetes. Profiling relied on immunoSEQ multiplex PCR, and the TCRdb table lists in-frame clones only, not all of them. The sample has 640,000 or so clones, 10% to 15% seen once. Sequenced material: naive CD4+ T cells from blood. The receptors stem from a man aged 18 to 29 with type 1 diabetes. Each CDR3 is given with its conserved first and last residue. Fields, in order: V gene, D gene, clone size, J gene, CDR3 DNA, CDR3 protein. A D gene is named only where the DNA matches it firmly. Clone size appears in some rows only: once, few, many, or a class for an expanded clone.

>TRBV7-8|TRBD1|-|TRBJ1-4
TGTGCCTCCCTGCCAGACAGGGCTGCAACTAATGAAAAACTGTTTTTT
CASLPDRAATNEKLFF
>TRBV10-3|-|few|TRBJ1-2
TGTGCCATCAGTGAGGTAGCCCAGGTCACCGATTATGGCTACACCTTC
CAISEVAQVTDYGYTF
>TRBV25-1|-|-|TRBJ2-5
TGTGCCAGCGCCCTAGGTGGTCTAGCTGGGGAGACCCAGTACTTC
CASALGGLAGETQYF
>TRBV5-6|-|few|TRBJ2-5
TGTGCCAGCAGCTTGAGGTCAGGGGCCCAAGAGACCCAGTACTTC
CASSLRSGAQETQYF
>TRBV6-4|-|-|TRBJ1-2
TGTGCCAGCAGTGGGGGCTATGGCTACACCTTC
CASSGGYGYTF
>TRBV28|TRBD1|few|TRBJ2-1
TGTGCCAGCAGTCCTTCTCCGGGACAGGGCTCCTACAATGAGCAGTTCTTC
CASSPSPGQGSYNEQFF
>TRBV2|TRBD1|-|TRBJ1-6
TGTGCCAGCAGAGGGACGGGACAGCTAAATTCACCCCTCCACTTT
CASRGTGQLNSPLHF
>TRBV5-1|TRBD2|few|TRBJ2-5
TGCGCCAGCAGCCCTGGACTAGCGGGGATTCAAGAGACCCAGTACTTC
CASSPGLAGIQETQYF
>TRBV5-1|-|-|TRBJ2-3
TGCGCCAGCAGCTTGGTGGGCGGGGGCACAGATACGCAGTATTTT
CASSLVGGGTDTQYF
>TRBV7-8|TRBD2|few|TRBJ2-2
TGTGCCAGCAGCCCACCGGGACTACCTGGGTCCGGGGAGCTGTTTTTT
CASSPPGLPGSGELFF
>TRBV5-6|-|-|TRBJ2-2
TGTGCCAGCAGTTTGAGGGCCCCCACCGGGGAGCTGTTTTTT
CASSLRAPTGELFF
>TRBV10-3|-|-|TRBJ2-7
TGTGCCATCAGTGATACAACAGGGCTCCTCGAGCAGTACTTC
CAISDTTGLLEQYF
>TRBV2|-|few|TRBJ2-3
TGTGCCAGCAGTGAAGATGGCGGGTTGGAGGATACGCAGTATTTT
CASSEDGGLEDTQYF
>TRBV19|-|-|TRBJ2-7
TGTGCCAGTAGCCCCCAACAGGGACCCTACGAGCAGTACTTC
CASSPQQGPYEQYF
>TRBV29-1|-|few|TRBJ2-3
TGCAGCGCTGGGGGGTTGGATACGCAGTATTTT
CSAGGLDTQYF
>TRBV30|-|-|TRBJ2-7
TGTGCCTGGAGTGGAGCTAGACATTTCGGATACGAGCAGTACTTC
CAWSGARHFGYEQYF
>TRBV14|TRBD1|few|TRBJ1-1
TGTGCCAGCAGCCAACTTCAGGGGGGAGCCACTGAAGCTTTCTTT
CASSQLQGGATEAFF
>TRBV6-6|TRBD1|few|TRBJ2-1
TGTGCCAGCAGTCTGGGACAGGGGCGGGAGGAGCAGTTCTTC
CASSLGQGREEQFF
>TRBV5-4|-|few|TRBJ1-1
TGTGCCAGCAGCAAGGATTCGACAGTGAACACTGAAGCTTTCTTT
CASSKDSTVNTEAFF
>TRBV7-2|-|-|TRBJ1-5
TGTGCCAGCAGCCAAATGGGGGGCCTTAATCAGCCCCAGCATTTT
CASSQMGGLNQPQHF
>TRBV5-1|-|-|TRBJ1-1
TGCGCCAGCAGCTTTACCCCGACCTCGACCACTGAGGCTTTCTTT
CASSFTPTSTTEAFF
>TRBV2|-|-|TRBJ1-3
TGTGCCAGCGAATACTCTGGAAACACCATATATTTT
CASEYSGNTIYF
>TRBV10-3|TRBD1|few|TRBJ1-2
TGTGCCATCAGTGAGTCGCAGGGGGTGGGCTACACCTTC
CAISESQGVGYTF
>TRBV2|-|few|TRBJ1-2
TGTGCCAGCAGTGAGCAGGGCCCTAACTATGGCTACACCTTC
CASSEQGPNYGYTF
>TRBV4-1|-|few|TRBJ2-1
TGCGCCAGCAGCGCCCTCGGGTACAATGAGCAGTTCTTC
CASSALGYNEQFF
>TRBV2|-|few|TRBJ1-4
TGTGCCAGCAGGGACGGGACACTTGGAAATGAAAAACTGTTTTTT
CASRDGTLGNEKLFF
>TRBV30|-|few|TRBJ1-1
TGTGCCTGGAGTACCTCGAGCGGGTGGACTGAAGCTTTCTTT
CAWSTSSGWTEAFF
>TRBV6-1|-|few|TRBJ1-1
TGTGCCAGCAGTGATATAAACACTGAAGCTTTCTTT
CASSDINTEAFF
>TRBV19|-|-|TRBJ1-5
TGTGCCAGTAGTTTCCAAGACGGGAGCAATCAGCCCCAGCATTTT
CASSFQDGSNQPQHF
>TRBV30|TRBD1|-|TRBJ1-6
TGTGCCTGGACTGCAGACAGGGGAAATTCACCCCTCCACTTT
CAWTADRGNSPLHF
>TRBV4-1|TRBD1|few|TRBJ2-3
TGCGCCAGCAGTCATCCACAGGGGGCAGATACGCAGTATTTT
CASSHPQGADTQYF
>TRBV27|TRBD1|few|TRBJ2-7
TGTGCCAGCAATCGACAGGGGGCCTACGAGCAGTACTTC
CASNRQGAYEQYF
>TRBV21-1|-|many|TRBJ2-1
TGTGCCAGCACTAGCGGGGGGCAGTACAATGAGCAGTTCTTC
CASTSGGQYNEQFF
>TRBV10-3|-|-|TRBJ1-6
TGTGCCATCAGTGAGTCGGTCGGTGTGTCAGCTTCACCCCTCCACTTT
CAISESVGVSASPLHF
>TRBV29-1|-|-|TRBJ1-2
TGCAGCGTCCCAAGTAACAGGGTCCACTATGGCTACACCTTC
CSVPSNRVHYGYTF
>TRBV7-8|TRBD2|few|TRBJ2-3
TGTGCCAGCAGCTTAATAGCGGGGGGCCGAGATACGCAGTATTTT
CASSLIAGGRDTQYF
>TRBV7-3|TRBD2|-|TRBJ2-7
TGTGCCAGCAGCTTAGCCGGGAGGCCCGAGCAGTACTTC
CASSLAGRPEQYF
>TRBV5-6|-|few|TRBJ2-4
TGTGCCAGCACCTCGAGGGGGGTGAACATTCAGTACTTC
CASTSRGVNIQYF
>TRBV7-3|-|few|TRBJ1-5
TGTGCCAGCAGAGAACCTGGCGAGAGCAATCAGCCCCAGCATTTT
CASREPGESNQPQHF
>TRBV7-9|-|-|TRBJ1-5
TGTGCCAGCAGCTCCGGGCCTGGCGGGATGAGCAATCAGCCCCAGCATTTT
CASSSGPGGMSNQPQHF
>TRBV2|-|-|TRBJ1-4
TGTGCCAGCAGTGAATCGGCCTCCTCGGGACTGTTTTTT
CASSESASSGLFF
>TRBV30|TRBD2|-|TRBJ2-3
TGTGCCCGTAAGAAGATAGCGGGGGCATCCACAGATACGCAGTATTTT
CARKKIAGASTDTQYF
>TRBV7-2|-|few|TRBJ1-5
TGTGCCAGCAGCTCCAATCTTGGGCCAAATCAGCCCCAGCATTTT
CASSSNLGPNQPQHF
>TRBV30|-|few|TRBJ1-1
TGTGCCTGGGTACTAGCTTTCTTT
CAWVLAFF
>TRBV5-1|-|-|TRBJ1-1
TGCGCCAGCAGCTTGGTCTCGGGGGACACTGAAGCTTTCTTT
CASSLVSGDTEAFF
>TRBV18|-|-|TRBJ2-1
TGTGCCAGCTCACCACCGGCAGGGGACTACAATGAGCAGTTCTTC
CASSPPAGDYNEQFF
>TRBV30|TRBD1|few|TRBJ1-1
TGTGCCTGGGACAGGGTCACTGAAGCTTTCTTT
CAWDRVTEAFF